A few counts support the clone carrying this T cell receptor (beta chain). Its antigen is unknown. The sample comes from a study of cytomegalovirus exposure and HLA in healthy donors. The study, taken as a whole, reports: For presence/absence analyses, sequencing depth was assumed to be roughly uniform across donors. A later analysis linked around 15,000 TCR beta sequences to HLA alleles at 0.05 false discovery rate.

The primer mix had 60 Vbeta and 13 Jbeta primers. The method was immunoSEQ multiplex PCR; TCRdb's version includes in-frame clones alone and lacks a portion of them. The data hold roughly 140,000 clones, with about 68% observed a single time. CDR3 size: 13 residues. The V and J ends lost 2 bases and 7 bases respectively, with 8 bases between them. Per the germline V gene, CDR1 is MDHEN and CDR2 is SYDVKM. The rearrangement joins TRBV28 to TRBJ2-2; no clear D. The specimen sequenced was PBMCs. The receptor was derived from a man between 18 and 29 years old in good health and CMV-seronegative. This chain's CDR3 is CASSLRAYGELFF. The CDR3 coding sequence is TGTGCCAGCAGTTTAAGAGCGTACGGGGAGCTGTTTTTT.